This T cell receptor (beta chain) was documented in a study of T cells after yellow fever vaccination. Study background: Preparing low-cell-number fractions relied on SMART-Seq v4 Ultra Low Input.

The V gene's germline CDR1 is SGHRS and CDR2 YFSETQ. The length of the CDR3 is 14 residues. Trimming took 4 bases from V and 4 from J, leaving 14 bases between them. Findings and limits, study-wide: Contaminating bulk clonotypes could be abundant in FACS-sorted repertoires. Boosting was followed by the reappearance of most primary-vaccination clones (around 95% CD4, 88% CD8).

This clonotype has more than one count but fewer than ten. The antigen remains unidentified. Via MiXCR, TCRdb re-called the 5' RACE reads, giving one row per CDR3 protein. Of 620,000 or so distinct CDR3 sequences listed, about 15% are singletons. The TCR was taken from a young man who received the YFV17D yellow fever vaccine. This specimen consisted of PBMCs, obtained roughly 5 days after the first yellow fever vaccination. This rearrangement joins TRBV5-1 to TRBJ1-1; tentative D call: TRBD1 (6 bases). The CDR3 region is CASSVQGGATEAFF. CDR3 nucleotides: TGCGCCAGCAGCGTACAGGGAGGCGCCACTGAAGCTTTCTTT.